These T cell receptor beta chains were read from a single sample in a study of T cells in pancreatic ductal adenocarcinoma. This table comes from immunoSEQ multiplex PCR, and its TCRdb copy is limited to in-frame clones, with some not included. The data contain about 97,000 clones, about 96% of them singletons. Specimen: PBMCs. The receptors were sampled from a human donor with pancreatic ductal adenocarcinoma. The CDR3 runs from the conserved cysteine through the conserved F or W. D genes are given only for firm matches. Rows give clone size only sometimes, using once, few, many, or a class for an expanded clone.

abundance	d_gene	j_gene	v_gene	CDR3aa	CDR3nt
.	.	TRBJ2-5	TRBV6-1	CASSDAAGLETQYF	TGTGCCAGCAGTGATGCGGCAGGGTTGGAGACCCAGTACTTC
.	TRBD1	TRBJ1-2	TRBV7-2	CASSLTGLGYGYTF	TGTGCCAGCAGCTTGACAGGGCTAGGCTATGGCTACACCTTC
few	TRBD2	TRBJ2-3	TRBV5-4	CASSLVSGNRRDTQYF	TGTGCCAGCAGCTTGGTTAGCGGGAACCGGAGAGATACGCAGTATTTT
.	TRBD1	TRBJ2-7	TRBV5-5	CASSFRQGAVLREQYF	TGTGCCAGCAGCTTTAGACAGGGGGCTGTCCTGAGGGAGCAGTACTTC
.	.	TRBJ1-2	TRBV27	CASSGDFYGYTF	TGTGCCAGCAGCGGGGACTTCTATGGCTACACCTTC
.	.	TRBJ2-2	TRBV4-1	CASSQVQIPGELFF	TGCGCCAGCAGCCAAGTCCAGATACCCGGGGAGCTGTTTTTT
.	.	TRBJ2-5	TRBV28	CASSPYYRGGRETQYF	TGTGCCAGCAGTCCATATTACAGGGGAGGTCGAGAGACCCAGTACTTC
.	.	TRBJ2-7	TRBV6-5	CASSPRPRRTYEQYF	TGTGCCAGCAGTCCACGCCCCAGGCGAACCTACGAGCAGTACTTC
.	TRBD2	TRBJ2-3	TRBV5-6	CASSTGLADTDTQYF	TGTGCCAGCAGCACCGGACTAGCGGACACAGATACGCAGTATTTT
.	TRBD1	TRBJ1-5	TRBV6-6	CASSPDRAQPQHF	TGTGCCAGCAGCCCGGACAGGGCTCAGCCCCAGCATTTT
.	TRBD1	TRBJ2-7	TRBV6-5	CASSYSGQGAYEQYF	TGTGCCAGCAGTTACTCGGGGCAGGGGGCCTACGAGCAGTACTTC
.	TRBD2	TRBJ2-7	TRBV4-3	CASSHLAGSSYEQYF	TGCGCCAGCAGCCACCTAGCGGGAAGTAGTTACGAGCAGTACTTC
once	TRBD2	TRBJ2-3	TRBV19	CASSIGPREAVGGTQYF	TGTGCCAGTAGTATAGGGCCGCGGGAGGCCGTCGGGGGCACGCAGTATTTT
.	TRBD2	TRBJ2-3	TRBV7-2	CASSPAGVSTDTQYF	TGTGCCAGCAGCCCAGCGGGAGTTAGCACAGATACGCAGTATTTT
.	.	TRBJ2-5	TRBV28	CATWQVAKTQYF	TGTGCCACCTGGCAGGTGGCGAAGACCCAGTACTTC
once	.	TRBJ1-5	TRBV6-1	CASSERGNQPQHF	TGTGCCAGCAGTGAACGGGGCAATCAGCCCCAGCATTTT
.	.	TRBJ1-1	TRBV10-3	CAIRREDNENTEAFF	TGTGCCATCAGGAGAGAGGACAACGAGAACACTGAAGCTTTCTTT
few	.	TRBJ1-2	TRBV30	CAWSTGNGYTF	TGTGCCTGGAGTACAGGGAATGGCTACACCTTC
.	TRBD1	TRBJ1-4	TRBV7-6	CASSLGGTGGEKLFF	TGTGCCAGCAGCTTAGGTGGGACAGGGGGCGAAAAACTGTTTTTT
.	TRBD2	TRBJ2-3	TRBV9	CASSPGLAGGTDTQYF	TGTGCCAGCAGCCCCGGACTAGCGGGAGGGACAGATACGCAGTATTTT
.	.	TRBJ2-5	TRBV2	CASGLTGLETQYF	TGTGCCAGCGGGCTAACAGGGTTGGAGACCCAGTACTTC
.	.	TRBJ2-1	TRBV7-2	CASSLGVPPLQFF	TGTGCCAGCAGCTTAGGAGTGCCCCCGCTCCAGTTCTTC
.	.	TRBJ2-1	TRBV27	CASSFGLYNEQFF	TGTGCCAGCAGTTTTGGGCTCTACAATGAGCAGTTCTTC
.	TRBD2	TRBJ2-1	TRBV27	CASSYKGGGVGGHEQFF	TGTGCCAGCAGTTATAAGGGTGGGGGGGTAGGTGGGCATGAGCAGTTCTTC
.	.	TRBJ2-1	TRBV7-6	CASSLQASFYNEQFF	TGTGCCAGCAGCTTACAGGCGAGCTTTTACAATGAGCAGTTCTTC
medium-sized	.	TRBJ1-4	TRBV7-8	CASSRSSQGEKLFF	TGTGCCAGCAGCCGCTCCAGCCAGGGTGAAAAACTGTTTTTT
.	TRBD1	TRBJ2-5	TRBV11-2	CASSRPGQQETQYF	TGTGCCAGCAGCAGACCGGGACAGCAAGAGACCCAGTACTTC
.	TRBD1	TRBJ2-5	TRBV28	CASSYATGTGLETQYF	TGTGCCAGCAGTTACGCAACCGGGACAGGTTTGGAGACCCAGTACTTC
.	.	TRBJ2-5	TRBV30	CATTRMAKTQYF	TGTGCCACTACTAGAATGGCTAAGACCCAGTACTTC
.	.	TRBJ2-1	TRBV7-2	CASSGYRDNEQFF	TGTGCCAGCAGCGGTTACAGGGATAATGAGCAGTTCTTC
.	.	TRBJ2-1	TRBV11-2	CASSLVPSSYNEQFF	TGTGCCAGCAGCTTAGTACCCAGCTCCTACAATGAGCAGTTCTTC
.	.	TRBJ1-1	TRBV11-2	CASSLEKSEAFF	TGTGCCAGCAGCTTAGAAAAGAGTGAAGCTTTCTTT
once	.	TRBJ1-1	TRBV6-5	CASSYGSATEAFF	TGTGCCAGCAGTTACGGAAGCGCCACTGAAGCTTTCTTT